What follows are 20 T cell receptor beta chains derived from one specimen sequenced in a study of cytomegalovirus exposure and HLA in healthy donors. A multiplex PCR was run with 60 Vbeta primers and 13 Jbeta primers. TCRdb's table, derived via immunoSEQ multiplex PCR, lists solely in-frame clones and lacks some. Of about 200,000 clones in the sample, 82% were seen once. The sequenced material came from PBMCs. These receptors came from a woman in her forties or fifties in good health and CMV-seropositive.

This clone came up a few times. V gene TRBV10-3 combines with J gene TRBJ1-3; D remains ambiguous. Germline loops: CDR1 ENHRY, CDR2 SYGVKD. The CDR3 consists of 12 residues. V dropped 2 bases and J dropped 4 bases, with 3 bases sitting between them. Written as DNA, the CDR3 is TGTGCCATCAGTGAGACAGGAAACACCATATATTTT. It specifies CAISETGNTIYF.

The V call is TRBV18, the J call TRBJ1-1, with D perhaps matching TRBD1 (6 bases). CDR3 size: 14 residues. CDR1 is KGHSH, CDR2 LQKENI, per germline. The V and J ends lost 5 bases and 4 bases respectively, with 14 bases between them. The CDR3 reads CASSFGQGSTEAFF. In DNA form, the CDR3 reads TGTGCCAGCTCATTCGGGCAGGGGAGCACTGAAGCTTTCTTT.

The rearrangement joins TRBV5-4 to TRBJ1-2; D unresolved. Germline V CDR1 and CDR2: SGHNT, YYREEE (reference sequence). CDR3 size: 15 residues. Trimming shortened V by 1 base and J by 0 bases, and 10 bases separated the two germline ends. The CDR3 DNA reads TGTGCCAGCAGCTTGAAAAGGGAGGCTAACTATGGCTACACCTTC. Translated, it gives CASSLKREANYGYTF.

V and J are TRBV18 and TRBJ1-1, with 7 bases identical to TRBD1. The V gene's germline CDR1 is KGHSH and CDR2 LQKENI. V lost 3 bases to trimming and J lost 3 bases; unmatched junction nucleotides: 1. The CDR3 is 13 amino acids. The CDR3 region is CASSPQGDTEAFF. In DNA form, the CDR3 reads TGTGCCAGCTCACCCCAGGGGGACACTGAAGCTTTCTTT.

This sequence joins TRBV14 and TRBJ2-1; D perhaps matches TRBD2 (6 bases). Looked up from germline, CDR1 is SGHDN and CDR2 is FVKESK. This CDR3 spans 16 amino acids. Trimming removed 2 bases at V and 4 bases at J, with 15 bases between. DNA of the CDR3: TGTGCCAGCAGCCAACTTATTTGGGGGAGGTACAATGAGCAGTTCTTC. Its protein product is CASSQLIWGRYNEQFF. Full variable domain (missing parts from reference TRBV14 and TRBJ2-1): EAGVTQFPSHSVIEKGQTVTLRCDPISGHDNLYWYRRVMGKEIKFLLHFVKESKQDESGMPNNRFLAERTGGTYSTLKVQPAELEDSGVYFCASSQLIWGRYNEQFFGPGTRLTVL.

DNA for the CDR3: TGTGCCAGCAGCCCGGACTCAAGCTCCTACAATGAGCAGTTCTTC. This translates into CASSPDSSSYNEQFF. The J gene is TRBJ2-1, the V gene TRBV13; a weak D match, TRBD2 (5 bases). V was trimmed by 5 bases and J by 0 bases, leaving 11 bases between them. Germline loops: CDR1 PRHDT, CDR2 FYEKMQ (reference sequence). The CDR3 has 15 amino acids.

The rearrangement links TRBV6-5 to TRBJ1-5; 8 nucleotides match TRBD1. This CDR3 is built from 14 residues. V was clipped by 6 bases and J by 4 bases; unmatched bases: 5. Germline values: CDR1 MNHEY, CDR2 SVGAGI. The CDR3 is CASSRTGRNQPQHF. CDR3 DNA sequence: TGTGCCAGCAGCCGGACAGGGAGGAATCAGCCCCAGCATTTT.

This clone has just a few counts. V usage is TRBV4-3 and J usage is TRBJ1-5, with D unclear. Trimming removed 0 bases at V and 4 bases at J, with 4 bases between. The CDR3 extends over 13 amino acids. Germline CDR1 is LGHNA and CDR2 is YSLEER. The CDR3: CASSQDSNQPQHF. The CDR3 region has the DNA TGCGCCAGCAGCCAAGATTCGAATCAGCCCCAGCATTTT.

The CDR3: CASSPPSGPGDTQYF. The CDR3 DNA reads as TGTGCCAGCTCACCACCGAGCGGCCCCGGGGATACGCAGTATTTT. The chain links TRBV18 to TRBJ2-3, with D possibly matching TRBD2 (5 bases). Trimming took off 0 bases at V and 6 bases at J, with 13 bases between the two ends. Germline-derived CDR1 and CDR2 are KGHSH and LQKENI. The CDR3 is 15 residues long.

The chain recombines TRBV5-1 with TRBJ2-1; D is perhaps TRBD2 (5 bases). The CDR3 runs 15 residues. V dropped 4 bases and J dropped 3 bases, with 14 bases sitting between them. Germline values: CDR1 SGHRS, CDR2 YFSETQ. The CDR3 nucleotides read TGCGCCAGCAGCGAGAGCGGAGCAAGCTACAATGAGCAGTTCTTC. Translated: CASSESGASYNEQFF.

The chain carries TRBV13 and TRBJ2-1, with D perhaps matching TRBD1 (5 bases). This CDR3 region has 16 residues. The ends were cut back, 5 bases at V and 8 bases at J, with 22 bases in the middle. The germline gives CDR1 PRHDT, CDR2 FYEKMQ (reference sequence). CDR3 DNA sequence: TGTGCCAGCAGCCAACCAGCCCCCAGGGCTATCCATGAGCAGTTCTTC. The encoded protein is CASSQPAPRAIHEQFF.

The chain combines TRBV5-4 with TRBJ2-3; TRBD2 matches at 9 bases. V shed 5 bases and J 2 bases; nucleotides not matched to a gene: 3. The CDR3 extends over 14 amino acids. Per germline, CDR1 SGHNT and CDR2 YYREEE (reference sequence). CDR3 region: CASRREGITDTQYF. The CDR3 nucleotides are TGTGCCAGCAGGCGGGAGGGGATCACAGATACGCAGTATTTT.

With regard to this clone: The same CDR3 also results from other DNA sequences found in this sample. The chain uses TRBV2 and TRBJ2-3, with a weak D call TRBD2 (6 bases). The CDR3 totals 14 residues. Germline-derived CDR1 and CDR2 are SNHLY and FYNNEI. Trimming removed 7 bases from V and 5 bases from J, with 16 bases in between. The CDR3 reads CASKTGEGGDTQYF. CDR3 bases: TGTGCCAGCAAAACGGGAGAGGGTGGAGATACGCAGTATTTT. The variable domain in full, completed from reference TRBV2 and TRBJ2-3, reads EPEVTQTPSHQVTQMGQEVILRCVPISNHLYFYWYRQILGQKVEFLVSFYNNEISEKSEIFDDQFSVERPDGSNFTLKIRSTKLEDSAMYFCASKTGEGGDTQYFGPGTRLTVL.

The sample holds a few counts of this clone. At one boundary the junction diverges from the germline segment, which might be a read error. CDR3 region: CASSSFSGANGLTF. The CDR3 nucleotides are TGTGCCAGCAGCTCCTTCTCTGGGGCCAACGGCCTGACTTTC. V and J are TRBV7-9 and TRBJ2-6, with D possibly TRBD1 on 5 matching bases. In germline, CDR1 is SEHNR, CDR2 FQNEAQ (reference sequence). The length of the CDR3 is 14 residues.

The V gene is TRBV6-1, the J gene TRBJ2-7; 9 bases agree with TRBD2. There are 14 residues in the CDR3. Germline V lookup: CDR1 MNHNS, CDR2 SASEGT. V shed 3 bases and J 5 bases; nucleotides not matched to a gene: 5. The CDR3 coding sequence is TGTGCCAGCAGTGAGGCGGGAGGGCCTCACGAGCAGTACTTC. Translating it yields CASSEAGGPHEQYF.

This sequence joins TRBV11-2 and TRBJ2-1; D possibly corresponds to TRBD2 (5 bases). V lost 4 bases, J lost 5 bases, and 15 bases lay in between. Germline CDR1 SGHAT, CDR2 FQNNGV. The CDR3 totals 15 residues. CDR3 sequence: CASSWGSGTNNEQFF. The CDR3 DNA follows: TGTGCCAGCAGCTGGGGAAGCGGAACGAACAATGAGCAGTTCTTC.

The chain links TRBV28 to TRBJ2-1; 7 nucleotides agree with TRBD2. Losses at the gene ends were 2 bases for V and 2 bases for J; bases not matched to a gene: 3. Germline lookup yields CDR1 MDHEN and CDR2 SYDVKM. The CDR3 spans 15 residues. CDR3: CASSLSGGAYNEQFF. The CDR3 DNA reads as TGTGCCAGCAGTTTAAGTGGGGGGGCCTACAATGAGCAGTTCTTC.

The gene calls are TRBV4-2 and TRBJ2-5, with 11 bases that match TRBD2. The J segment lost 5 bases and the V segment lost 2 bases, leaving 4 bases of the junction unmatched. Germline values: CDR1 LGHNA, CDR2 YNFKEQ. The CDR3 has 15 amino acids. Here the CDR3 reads CASSQLAGGIETQYF. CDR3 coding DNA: TGTGCCAGCAGCCAACTAGCGGGAGGTATCGAGACCCAGTACTTC.

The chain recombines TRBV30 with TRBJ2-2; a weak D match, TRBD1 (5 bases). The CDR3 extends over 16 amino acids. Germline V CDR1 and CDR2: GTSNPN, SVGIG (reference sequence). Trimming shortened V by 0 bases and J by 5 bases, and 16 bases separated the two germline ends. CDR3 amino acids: CAWSVLRGLKTGELFF. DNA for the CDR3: TGTGCCTGGAGTGTACTTAGGGGTCTAAAAACCGGGGAGCTGTTTTTT.

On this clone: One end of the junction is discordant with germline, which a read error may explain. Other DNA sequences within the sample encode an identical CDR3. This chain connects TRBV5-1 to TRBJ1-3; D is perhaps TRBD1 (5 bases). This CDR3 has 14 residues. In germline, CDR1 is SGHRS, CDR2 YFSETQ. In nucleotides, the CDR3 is TGCGCCAGCAGTTTGGGCCAGGGAGGAAACACCATATATTTT. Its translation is CASSLGQGGNTIYF.